The clone carrying this T cell receptor (beta chain) occurred many times. As yet, its antigen is unknown. The V end lost 3 bases, the J end lost 4 bases, and 12 bases lay between the germline ends. This CDR3 region has 13 residues. Per the germline V gene, CDR1 is DFQATT and CDR2 is SNEGSKA (reference sequence). The source of the sample is a study of T cells in Graves' hyperthyroidism and ophthalmopathy. General study points: Stable hyperthyroidism was separated from ophthalmopathy by a model based on 13 V-J features.

Amplification of TCR beta CDR3 regions was performed using RNA transcripts as template. With the HTBI primer set, the TCR CDR3 went through a first round of RT-PCR. TCRdb recomputed calls from the multiplex PCR reads with MiXCR, one row per CDR3 protein. The table lists 340,000 or so distinct CDR3 sequences, 15% to 20% of them singletons. The specimen sequenced was blood. V gene TRBV20-1 combines with J gene TRBJ1-2, with D hard to call. The TCR comes from a woman in her forties or fifties with Graves' hyperthyroidism. The CDR3 is CSASADSFYGYTF. The DNA for the CDR3 is TGCAGTGCTAGCGCTGATTCCTTCTATGGCTACACCTTC.